These T cell receptor beta chains were read from a single sample in a study of T cell responses to AZD1222 COVID-19 vaccine. The assay was immunoSEQ multiplex PCR, and TCRdb's table has in-frame clones only and misses some. The profile shows tens of thousands of clones, 70% to 90% of them singletons. The sequenced sample was peripheral blood, obtained on day 0 of AZD1222 vaccination. All receptors come from an adult in good health. Each CDR3 is given with its conserved first and last residue. The D gene is left open where the match is weak. Clone size is shown for a subset of rows, as once, few, many or a class of expanded clone.

d_call: TRBD1
v_call: TRBV28
j_call: TRBJ2-7
clone_size: NA
cdr3_aa: CASSGPGQGAEEQYF
cdr3_nt: TGTGCCAGCAGTGGACCGGGACAGGGCGCAGAAGAGCAGTACTTC

d_call: NA
v_call: TRBV7-9
j_call: TRBJ2-1
clone_size: NA
cdr3_aa: CASSSLQYSSNEQFF
cdr3_nt: TGTGCCAGCAGCTCCCTACAGTACTCCTCGAATGAGCAGTTCTTC

d_call: NA
v_call: TRBV6-5
j_call: TRBJ1-4
clone_size: NA
cdr3_aa: CASAQFNEKLFF
cdr3_nt: TGTGCCAGTGCGCAATTTAATGAAAAACTGTTTTTT

d_call: NA
v_call: TRBV27
j_call: TRBJ2-7
clone_size: few
cdr3_aa: CASQGVGSGSYEQYF
cdr3_nt: TGTGCCAGTCAAGGGGTAGGTAGCGGCTCCTACGAGCAGTACTTC

d_call: NA
v_call: TRBV18
j_call: TRBJ2-3
clone_size: NA
cdr3_aa: CASSPPQPTDTQYF
cdr3_nt: TGTGCCAGCTCACCCCCCCAACCCACAGATACGCAGTATTTT

d_call: TRBD2
v_call: TRBV5-1
j_call: TRBJ2-1
clone_size: NA
cdr3_aa: CASSLSGVPSYNEQFF
cdr3_nt: TGCGCCAGCAGCTTGAGCGGGGTACCCTCCTACAATGAGCAGTTCTTC

d_call: TRBD2
v_call: TRBV3-1/TRBV3-2
j_call: TRBJ2-7
clone_size: NA
cdr3_aa: CASSQGLASHEQYF
cdr3_nt: TGTGCCAGCAGCCAAGGACTAGCTTCCCACGAGCAGTACTTC

d_call: TRBD1
v_call: TRBV5-1
j_call: TRBJ1-2
clone_size: NA
cdr3_aa: CASSPTGSSDGYTF
cdr3_nt: TGCGCCAGCAGCCCGACAGGGAGCTCGGATGGCTACACCTTC

d_call: TRBD2
v_call: TRBV18
j_call: TRBJ2-3
clone_size: NA
cdr3_aa: CASSPPSLAGADTQYF
cdr3_nt: TGTGCCAGCTCACCACCGTCTCTAGCGGGAGCAGATACGCAGTATTTT

d_call: TRBD1
v_call: TRBV11-2
j_call: TRBJ1-4
clone_size: once
cdr3_aa: CASSLRGRVTNEKLFF
cdr3_nt: TGTGCCAGCAGCTTGAGGGGGCGGGTGACTAATGAAAAACTGTTTTTT

d_call: TRBD1
v_call: TRBV7-6
j_call: TRBJ2-2
clone_size: NA
cdr3_aa: CASSLGQGASGELFF
cdr3_nt: TGTGCCAGCAGCTTAGGACAGGGGGCCTCCGGGGAGCTGTTTTTT

d_call: NA
v_call: TRBV25-1
j_call: TRBJ1-2
clone_size: NA
cdr3_aa: CASSESLNYGYTF
cdr3_nt: TGTGCCAGCAGTGAATCATTGAACTATGGCTACACCTTC

d_call: TRBD2
v_call: TRBV4-2
j_call: TRBJ2-1
clone_size: NA
cdr3_aa: CASSHLAGGPYNEQFF
cdr3_nt: TGTGCCAGCAGCCACTTAGCGGGAGGGCCATACAATGAGCAGTTCTTC

d_call: TRBD1
v_call: TRBV18
j_call: TRBJ1-4
clone_size: once
cdr3_aa: CASSSGTGTNEKLFF
cdr3_nt: TGTGCCAGCTCATCGGGGACAGGGACTAATGAAAAACTGTTTTTT

d_call: NA
v_call: TRBV11-3
j_call: TRBJ2-1
clone_size: NA
cdr3_aa: CASSLTLRGEQFF
cdr3_nt: TGTGCCAGCAGCTTAACTCTTAGGGGTGAGCAGTTCTTC

d_call: NA
v_call: TRBV3-1/TRBV3-2
j_call: TRBJ1-5
clone_size: NA
cdr3_aa: CASSQGPGINNQPQHF
cdr3_nt: TGTGCCAGCAGCCAAGGGCCAGGGATAAACAATCAGCCCCAGCATTTT

d_call: NA
v_call: TRBV7-9
j_call: TRBJ2-5
clone_size: NA
cdr3_aa: CASSPTGPAKETQYF
cdr3_nt: TGTGCCAGCAGCCCCACAGGTCCAGCAAAAGAGACCCAGTACTTC

d_call: NA
v_call: TRBV7-9
j_call: TRBJ2-2
clone_size: NA
cdr3_aa: CASSFHGGADTGELFF
cdr3_nt: TGTGCCAGCAGCTTTCACGGGGGCGCGGACACCGGGGAGCTGTTTTTT

d_call: NA
v_call: TRBV7-3
j_call: TRBJ2-1
clone_size: few
cdr3_aa: CASSAYLGDEQFF
cdr3_nt: TGTGCCAGCAGCGCCTATCTAGGAGATGAGCAGTTCTTC

d_call: NA
v_call: TRBV27
j_call: TRBJ2-1
clone_size: once
cdr3_aa: CASSPRSMAYNEQFF
cdr3_nt: TGTGCCAGCAGTCCCCGCAGTATGGCCTACAATGAGCAGTTCTTC

d_call: NA
v_call: TRBV7-9
j_call: TRBJ1-3
clone_size: once
cdr3_aa: CASLQGSGNTIYF
cdr3_nt: TGTGCCAGCTTACAGGGTAGTGGAAACACCATATATTTT

d_call: NA
v_call: TRBV6-2/TRBV6-3
j_call: TRBJ1-2
clone_size: NA
cdr3_aa: CASSYSTKRAGDGYTF
cdr3_nt: TGTGCCAGCAGTTACTCGACGAAGCGTGCGGGCGATGGCTACACCTTC

d_call: NA
v_call: TRBV12-2
j_call: TRBJ2-7
clone_size: NA
cdr3_aa: CASRLEIAGGEQYF
cdr3_nt: TGTGCAAGTCGCTTAGAGATAGCGGGAGGTGAGCAGTACTTC

d_call: NA
v_call: TRBV7-8
j_call: TRBJ1-1
clone_size: NA
cdr3_aa: CASSLDPGTEAFF
cdr3_nt: TGTGCCAGCAGCTTAGACCCGGGCACAGAAGCTTTCTTT

d_call: NA
v_call: TRBV10-3
j_call: TRBJ1-6
clone_size: NA
cdr3_aa: CAISDRGLNSPLHF
cdr3_nt: TGTGCCATCAGTGATCGGGGGTTGAATTCACCCCTCCACTTT

d_call: NA
v_call: TRBV5-1
j_call: TRBJ2-7
clone_size: NA
cdr3_aa: CASSPTLAGSPEQYF
cdr3_nt: TGCGCCAGCAGCCCTACCCTCGCCGGGAGCCCTGAGCAGTACTTC

d_call: TRBD1
v_call: TRBV2
j_call: TRBJ1-1
clone_size: NA
cdr3_aa: CASRERTGGRGAEAFF
cdr3_nt: TGTGCCAGCAGGGAACGGACAGGGGGCAGGGGCGCTGAAGCTTTCTTT

d_call: TRBD1
v_call: TRBV3-1/TRBV3-2
j_call: TRBJ1-5
clone_size: NA
cdr3_aa: CASSGTGDSNQPQHF
cdr3_nt: TGTGCCAGCAGCGGGACAGGGGATAGCAATCAGCCCCAGCATTTT

d_call: NA
v_call: TRBV1
j_call: TRBJ2-1
clone_size: NA
cdr3_aa: CTSTVVRGSFYNEQFF
cdr3_nt: TGCACCAGCACGGTTGTACGGGGGAGTTTTTACAATGAGCAGTTCTTC

d_call: TRBD1
v_call: TRBV6-4
j_call: TRBJ1-1
clone_size: NA
cdr3_aa: CASSTDRGENTEAFF
cdr3_nt: TGTGCCAGCAGTACCGACAGGGGGGAGAACACTGAAGCTTTCTTT

d_call: NA
v_call: TRBV5-4
j_call: TRBJ2-6
clone_size: NA
cdr3_aa: CASSLGPGASSGANVLTF
cdr3_nt: TGTGCCAGCAGCTTAGGTCCGGGCGCTAGCTCTGGGGCCAACGTCCTGACTTTC

d_call: NA
v_call: TRBV3-1/TRBV3-2
j_call: TRBJ2-7
clone_size: NA
cdr3_aa: CASSHHSLSDEQYF
cdr3_nt: TGTGCCAGCAGCCACCATAGTTTGAGCGACGAGCAGTACTTC

d_call: NA
v_call: TRBV19
j_call: TRBJ2-1
clone_size: NA
cdr3_aa: CASSYRYNEQFF
cdr3_nt: TGTGCCAGTAGTTATAGGTACAATGAGCAGTTCTTC

d_call: TRBD1
v_call: TRBV2
j_call: TRBJ2-3
clone_size: NA
cdr3_aa: CASRGQITDTQYF
cdr3_nt: TGTGCCAGCAGGGGACAGATTACAGATACGCAGTATTTT

d_call: TRBD2
v_call: TRBV2
j_call: TRBJ2-5
clone_size: NA
cdr3_aa: CASNGLAGGGETQYF
cdr3_nt: TGTGCCAGCAATGGACTAGCGGGAGGGGGAGAGACCCAGTACTTC

d_call: TRBD1
v_call: TRBV7-3
j_call: TRBJ1-2
clone_size: NA
cdr3_aa: CASSLKGGDGYTF
cdr3_nt: TGTGCCAGCAGCTTAAAAGGGGGCGATGGCTACACCTTC

d_call: NA
v_call: TRBV15
j_call: TRBJ2-7
clone_size: NA
cdr3_aa: CATSRPTGNTYEQYF
cdr3_nt: TGTGCCACCAGCAGACCAACAGGGAACACCTACGAGCAGTACTTC

d_call: NA
v_call: TRBV19
j_call: TRBJ2-2
clone_size: NA
cdr3_aa: CASSGRGVVGELFF
cdr3_nt: TGTGCCAGTAGTGGCAGGGGAGTTGTTGGGGAGCTGTTTTTT

d_call: TRBD1
v_call: TRBV5-1
j_call: TRBJ1-2
clone_size: NA
cdr3_aa: CASSLEVWTGGVYGYTF
cdr3_nt: TGCGCCAGCAGCTTGGAGGTTTGGACAGGGGGAGTCTATGGCTACACCTTC

d_call: TRBD1
v_call: TRBV27
j_call: TRBJ2-7
clone_size: NA
cdr3_aa: CASSRGTGGSYEQYF
cdr3_nt: TGTGCCAGCAGCCGAGGGACAGGGGGATCCTACGAGCAGTACTTC

d_call: NA
v_call: TRBV29-1
j_call: TRBJ2-2
clone_size: few
cdr3_aa: CSAFEGGITGELFF
cdr3_nt: TGCAGCGCCTTCGAGGGCGGGATAACCGGGGAGCTGTTTTTT

d_call: TRBD2
v_call: TRBV7-8
j_call: TRBJ2-7
clone_size: NA
cdr3_aa: CASSPPGTRLSEQYF
cdr3_nt: TGTGCCAGCAGCCCACCCGGGACTAGGCTTTCCGAGCAGTACTTC

d_call: NA
v_call: TRBV11-3
j_call: TRBJ1-1
clone_size: NA
cdr3_aa: CASSFRQNTEAFF
cdr3_nt: TGTGCCAGCAGCTTTCGACAGAACACTGAAGCTTTCTTT

d_call: TRBD2
v_call: TRBV18
j_call: TRBJ2-2
clone_size: once
cdr3_aa: CASSQLDFRVAGPITGELFF
cdr3_nt: TGTGCCAGCTCACAACTCGATTTTCGGGTAGCGGGACCCATCACCGGGGAGCTGTTTTTT

d_call: TRBD1
v_call: TRBV13
j_call: TRBJ2-2
clone_size: NA
cdr3_aa: CASSPRQGRVVAGELFF
cdr3_nt: TGTGCCAGCAGCCCCCGACAGGGGCGGGTCGTGGCCGGGGAGCTGTTTTTT

d_call: NA
v_call: TRBV20-1
j_call: TRBJ2-3
clone_size: NA
cdr3_aa: CSASVGMNTDTQYF
cdr3_nt: TGCAGTGCTAGTGTCGGGATGAACACAGATACGCAGTATTTT

d_call: NA
v_call: TRBV5-1
j_call: TRBJ1-1
clone_size: NA
cdr3_aa: CASSLIEYTEAFF
cdr3_nt: TGCGCCAGCAGCTTGATTGAGTACACTGAAGCTTTCTTT

d_call: NA
v_call: TRBV12-3/TRBV12-4
j_call: TRBJ1-6
clone_size: NA
cdr3_aa: CASSTVSAAPLHF
cdr3_nt: TGTGCCAGCAGCACGGTCTCGGCGGCACCCCTCCACTTT

d_call: NA
v_call: TRBV11-2
j_call: TRBJ2-3
clone_size: NA
cdr3_aa: CASSVWGSTDTQYF
cdr3_nt: TGTGCCAGCAGCGTTTGGGGTAGCACAGATACGCAGTATTTT

d_call: NA
v_call: TRBV7-9
j_call: TRBJ2-1
clone_size: NA
cdr3_aa: CASSFGAGNNEQFF
cdr3_nt: TGTGCCAGCAGCTTTGGGGCGGGAAACAATGAGCAGTTCTTC

d_call: TRBD2
v_call: TRBV19
j_call: TRBJ2-7
clone_size: NA
cdr3_aa: CASSRTRGTYEQYF
cdr3_nt: TGTGCCAGTAGCAGGACTAGAGGGACCTACGAGCAGTACTTC

d_call: NA
v_call: TRBV5-1
j_call: TRBJ1-4
clone_size: NA
cdr3_aa: CASSLAAATNEKLFF
cdr3_nt: TGCGCCAGCAGCTTGGCGGCAGCAACTAATGAAAAACTGTTTTTT

d_call: TRBD2
v_call: TRBV10-1
j_call: TRBJ2-7
clone_size: NA
cdr3_aa: CASSDGTSGRHEQYF
cdr3_nt: TGCGCCAGCAGTGACGGGACTAGCGGGAGGCACGAGCAGTACTTC